Reported below is one T cell receptor (beta chain). This table comes from immunoSEQ multiplex PCR, and its TCRdb copy is limited to in-frame clones, with some not included. This sample yields approximately 200,000 clones, of which roughly 81% are seen a single time; about 11% belongs to the top ten. This record comes from a study of blood T cell repertoires in COVID-19. The wider study: PBMCs, B-cell-depleted T cells, or T cells provided the cDNA or gDNA that made up the material.

Losses at the gene ends were 7 bases for V and 5 bases for J; bases not matched to a gene: 10. The CDR3 consists of 14 residues. The germline V gene encodes CDR1 MNHEY and CDR2 SVGAGI. The TCR comes from a woman older than 75 with COVID-19, enrolled during active disease. Sequencing was performed on peripheral blood. This chain uses TRBV6-5 with TRBJ2-5; 7 bases agree with TRBD1. The CDR3 region is CASTWSTGRETQYF. CDR3 nucleotide sequence: TGTGCCAGCACCTGGTCGACAGGGCGCGAGACCCAGTACTTC.